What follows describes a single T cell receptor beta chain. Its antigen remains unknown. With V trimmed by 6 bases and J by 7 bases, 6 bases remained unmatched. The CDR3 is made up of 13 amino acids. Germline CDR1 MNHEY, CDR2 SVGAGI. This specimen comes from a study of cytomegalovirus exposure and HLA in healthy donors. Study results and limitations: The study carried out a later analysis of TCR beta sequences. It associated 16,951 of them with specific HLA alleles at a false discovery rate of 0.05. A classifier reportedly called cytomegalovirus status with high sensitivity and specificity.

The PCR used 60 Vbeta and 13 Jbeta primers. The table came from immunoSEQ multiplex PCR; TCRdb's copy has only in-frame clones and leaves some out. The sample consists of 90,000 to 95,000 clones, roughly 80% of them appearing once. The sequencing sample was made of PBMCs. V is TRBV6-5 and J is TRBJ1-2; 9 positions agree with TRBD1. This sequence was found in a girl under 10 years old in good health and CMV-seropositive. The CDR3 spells CASSLTGGRGYTF. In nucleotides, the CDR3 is TGTGCCAGCAGCCTGACAGGGGGGCGTGGCTACACCTTC.